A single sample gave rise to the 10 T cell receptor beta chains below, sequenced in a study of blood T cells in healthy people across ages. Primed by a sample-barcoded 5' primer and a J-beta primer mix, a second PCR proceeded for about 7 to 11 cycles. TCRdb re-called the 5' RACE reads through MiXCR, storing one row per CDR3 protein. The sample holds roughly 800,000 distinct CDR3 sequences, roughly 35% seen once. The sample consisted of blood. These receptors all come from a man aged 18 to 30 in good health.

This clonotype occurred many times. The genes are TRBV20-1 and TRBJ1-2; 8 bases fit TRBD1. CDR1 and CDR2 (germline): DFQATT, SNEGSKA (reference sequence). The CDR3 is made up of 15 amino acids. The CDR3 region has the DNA TGCACAACACGAATTGGGGACAGGACTAACTATGGCTACACCTTC. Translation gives CTTRIGDRTNYGYTF.

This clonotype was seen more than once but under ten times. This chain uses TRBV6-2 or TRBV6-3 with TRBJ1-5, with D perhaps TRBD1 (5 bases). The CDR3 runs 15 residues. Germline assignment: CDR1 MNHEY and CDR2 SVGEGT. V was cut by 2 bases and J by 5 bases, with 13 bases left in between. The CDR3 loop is CASSYRQKGYQPQHF. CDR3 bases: TGTGCCAGCAGTTACAGACAGAAGGGCTATCAGCCCCAGCATTTT.

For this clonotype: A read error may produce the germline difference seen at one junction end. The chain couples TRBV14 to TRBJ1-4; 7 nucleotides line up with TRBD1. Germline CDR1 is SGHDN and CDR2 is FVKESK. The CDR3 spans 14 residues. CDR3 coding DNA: TGTGCCGGCAGTTCGACAGGGAGGATTGAAAAACTGTTTTTT. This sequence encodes CAGSSTGRIEKLFF.

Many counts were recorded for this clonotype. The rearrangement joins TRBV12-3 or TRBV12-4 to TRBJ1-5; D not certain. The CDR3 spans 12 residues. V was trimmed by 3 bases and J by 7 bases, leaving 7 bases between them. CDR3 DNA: TGTGCCAGCAGTTTCCCTGGGCAGCCCCAGCATTTT. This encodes CASSFPGQPQHF.

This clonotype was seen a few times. CDR3 sequence reads: CASSSGGLTLGGYTF. The CDR3 bases are TGTGCCAGCAGCTCCGGGGGACTTACCTTGGGAGGCTACACCTTC. This chain uses TRBV7-2 with TRBJ1-2; D may be TRBD1 (5 bases). Germline V gives CDR1 SGHTA, CDR2 FQGNSA. This CDR3 is built from 15 residues. The V end was cut by 4 bases, the J end by 8 bases, with 20 bases between.

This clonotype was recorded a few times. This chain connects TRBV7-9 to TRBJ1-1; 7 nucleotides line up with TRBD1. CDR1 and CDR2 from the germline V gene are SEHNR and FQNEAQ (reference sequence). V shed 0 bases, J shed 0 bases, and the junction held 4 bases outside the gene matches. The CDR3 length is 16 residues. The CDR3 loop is CASSLAKTGMNTEAFF. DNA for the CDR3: TGTGCCAGCAGCTTAGCGAAGACAGGGATGAACACTGAAGCTTTCTTT.

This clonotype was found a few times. The DNA of the CDR3 is TGCGCCAGCAGCTTGGCCTTGGCGTCGAACACTGAAGCTTTCTTT. Translation: CASSLALASNTEAFF. The rearrangement joins TRBV5-1 to TRBJ1-1, with unresolved D. Trimming took 0 bases from V and 1 from J, leaving 10 bases between them. CDR1 and CDR2 (germline): SGHRS, YFSETQ. This CDR3 has 15 residues.

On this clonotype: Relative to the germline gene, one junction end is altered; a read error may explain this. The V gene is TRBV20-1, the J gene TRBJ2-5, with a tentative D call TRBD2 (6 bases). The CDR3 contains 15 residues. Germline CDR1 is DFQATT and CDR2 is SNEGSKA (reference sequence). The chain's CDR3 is CSANGGGAGIETQCF. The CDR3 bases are TGCAGTGCCAATGGTGGAGGGGCTGGTATAGAGACCCAGTGCTTC.

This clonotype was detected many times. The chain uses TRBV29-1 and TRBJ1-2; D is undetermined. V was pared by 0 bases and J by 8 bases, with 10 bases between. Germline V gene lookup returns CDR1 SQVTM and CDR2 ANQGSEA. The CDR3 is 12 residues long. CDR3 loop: CSVEDQVGGYTF. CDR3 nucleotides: TGCAGCGTTGAAGATCAGGTGGGGGGCTACACCTTC.

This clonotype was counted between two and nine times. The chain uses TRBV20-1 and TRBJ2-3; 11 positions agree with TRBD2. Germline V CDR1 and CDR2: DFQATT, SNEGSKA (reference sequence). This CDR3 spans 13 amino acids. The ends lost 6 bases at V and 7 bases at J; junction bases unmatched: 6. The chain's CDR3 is CSARSGGENTQYF. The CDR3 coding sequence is TGCAGTGCACGTAGCGGGGGGGAAAATACGCAGTATTTT.